The TCR beta chain described here comes from a study of PD-1 blockade in classical Hodgkin lymphoma (dated by TCRdb to the early 2020s). For the study in its entirety: Nivolumab dosing was 3 mg/kg intravenously every 2 weeks, continuing until either disease progression or unacceptable toxicity. The study used TCR beta sequencing and CyTOF to define a peripheral blood immune signature of response to PD-1 blockade in classical Hodgkin lymphoma. The paper's findings and limits, for the study overall: Lower diversity was seen in patients whose nivolumab began less than 1 year after ASCT, and these patients were left out of later analyses so that immune reconstitution would not confound the results. Only a single clinical trial cohort was studied, and what caused the repertoire differences, possibly disease activity or prior therapy, remained undefined. Among trial patients, those achieving complete response had baseline diversity similar to that of newly diagnosed patients, while diversity was significantly lower in partial responders and progressors. Baseline TCR diversity was reported to be lower in newly diagnosed patients than in healthy donors, and even lower in relapsed/refractory patients. A significant rise by C4D1 was seen in CD4+ but not CD8+ TCR diversity (p=0.0027 vs p=0.16), with the rise being most apparent in complete responders (p=0.02).

The V and J ends are trimmed by 4 bases and 4 bases, leaving 10 bases between them. From cysteine to phenylalanine, the CDR3 is 13 amino acids long. CDR3 DNA is the only sequence kept; it has 39 bases, read in frame from the first base. The germline V gene (reference sequence) specifies MNHEY as CDR1 and SMNVEV as CDR2. Notes on this clone: What antigen it recognizes has not been identified. Per-base qualities were not stored, and no clone one base away is much larger.

Taken with the paper, the label for time point translates to: cycle 1 day 1 (C1D1), immediately before nivolumab initiation. Relapse after autologous stem cell transplantation had occurred in all trial patients, and cohorts A, B and C were distinguished by prior brentuximab vedotin exposure. Magnetic negative selection with a Miltenyi CD4+ T cell isolation kit was used to purify CD4+ T cells from thawed PBMCs. The trial cohort was composed of under 70 patients with relapsed/refractory classical Hodgkin lymphoma, for whom complete response, partial response or progressive disease was recorded as best overall response. Single-agent nivolumab was administered to trial patients in the multi-cohort phase II CheckMate 205 trial. Best overall response was determined by an independent review committee according to the 2007 International Working Group response criteria. Trial PBMCs were collected just before the start of nivolumab (C1D1) and during therapy at cycle 2 day 1 and cycle 4 day 1. Peripheral blood was collected in 8 mL Vacutainer Cell Preparation Tubes, from which PBMCs were isolated by centrifugation and then cryopreserved. Purified CD4+ and CD8+ fractions were prepared only for cases with an additional available PBMC sample. Magnetically labelled cells were removed on LS columns in a quadroMACS separator, and the flow-through was collected as the purified fraction.

The Qiagen DNeasy kit was used to extract genomic DNA both from unsorted PBMCs and from the negatively selected CD4+ and CD8+ fractions. Using primers that anneal to V and J segments, immunoSEQ multiplex PCR amplified the TCR beta CDR3 regions. Amplification bias was minimized using a synthetic immune receptor repertoire, and residual bias was removed computationally after sequencing. On the study's bioinformatics: Custom Python scripts were used to quantify repertoire diversity as the Shannon entropy index. Unsorted, CD4+ and CD8+ repertoires were examined separately, except in combined analyses, for which CD4+ and CD8+ sequences were merged in silico. Clonal expansion was defined as at least a 2-fold frequency increase after treatment relative to C1D1, with a pseudocount of 0.5 for undetected baseline clones. Singleton clones were defined as clones with 0 or 1 copy at C1D1, and non-singleton clones were defined as clones with 2 or more copies. By matching protein sequences in sorted samples from the same patient, clones expanded in unsorted samples were annotated as CD4+, CD8+ or unknown. Wilcoxon tests on paired samples were used to test diversity changes from C1D1 to C4D1. TCRdb took over this immuneACCESS table, retaining in-frame rearrangements with V and J assigned. Such tables are incomplete; in checked studies, under half of the missing clones stem from an unresolved V gene, and the remainder is unexplained. That table furnishes V, J and clone size, whereas the DNA furnished D and trimming. Present in this sample are 16,000 or so clones, approximately 80% of which were seen just once. The biggest ten clones account for 1% of the sample.

The starting material was CD4+ T cells from blood, obtained at baseline. This chain joins TRBV27 to TRBJ1-1; 6 matching bases give a weak D call of TRBD1. The origin of this receptor is a human donor with classical Hodgkin lymphoma. The CDR3: CASSWGQATEAFF. The bases are TGTGCCAGCAGTTGGGGACAAGCCACTGAAGCTTTCTTT.